These 12 T cell receptor beta chains came from one sample sequenced in a study of Ad26.COV2.S vaccination and SARS-CoV-2 variants. The treatment is: 15 to 20 received Ad26.COV2.S at low or high dose, single or two shots; roughly 5 received placebo; per-sample allocation not given. Sampling was performed 63 days after the first vaccine or placebo injection. The table came from immunoSEQ multiplex PCR; TCRdb's copy has only in-frame clones and leaves some out. This sample yields about 350,000 clones, of which approximately 90% are seen a single time; around 6.6% belongs to the top ten. The starting material was peripheral blood, obtained in a trial of Ad26.COV2.S vaccine versus placebo. The receptors derive from a person aged 18-60 years who received the Ad26.COV2.S COVID-19 vaccine or a placebo.

The J gene is TRBJ2-1, the V gene TRBV5-4, with 10 bases matching TRBD2. With V trimmed by 2 bases and J by 3 bases, 2 bases remained unmatched. The germline CDR1 and CDR2 sequences are SGHNT and YYREEE (reference sequence). This CDR3 contains 15 residues. Here the CDR3 reads CASSLGTSVYNEQFF. In DNA, the CDR3 is TGTGCCAGCAGCTTAGGGACTAGCGTCTACAATGAGCAGTTCTTC. The full variable domain, completed using reference TRBV5-4 and TRBJ2-1, is ETGVTQSPTHLIKTRGQQVTLRCSSQSGHNTVSWYQQALGQGPQFIFQYYREEENGRGNFPPRFSGLQFPNYSSELNVNALELDDSALYLCASSLGTSVYNEQFFGPGTRLTVL.

The gene calls are TRBV7-3 and TRBJ1-1, with TRBD1 matching over 7 bases. This CDR3 contains 15 residues. J gave up 4 bases and V 5 bases, and 10 bases lay outside the gene matches. The V gene's germline CDR1 is SGHTA and CDR2 FQGTGA. The CDR3 sequence: CASSTQGQSGTEAFF. For the CDR3, the DNA is TGTGCCAGCAGCACGCAGGGACAGTCAGGCACTGAAGCTTTCTTT.

The chain uses TRBV27 and TRBJ2-7; TRBD1 aligns across 7 bases. Germline values: CDR1 MNHEY, CDR2 SMNVEV (reference sequence). CDR3 length: 15 residues. J was trimmed by 9 bases and V by 6 bases; bases with no gene match: 17. CDR3 protein: CASRQFRDRLYAQYF. In DNA, the CDR3 is TGTGCCAGCAGACAATTTAGGGACAGACTCTATGCGCAGTACTTC.

This rearrangement joins TRBV9 to TRBJ2-1, with D possibly TRBD2 on 6 matching bases. The V end lost 5 bases, the J end lost 2 bases, and 17 bases lay between the germline ends. Germline CDR1 and CDR2: SGDLS and YYNGEE. CDR3 length: 16 amino acids. The CDR3 DNA reads as TGTGCCAGCAGTCAAAGCGGGCGGCGGACCTACAATGAGCAGTTCTTC. Translation gives CASSQSGRRTYNEQFF.

The chain joins TRBV19 to TRBJ2-2; D gene ambiguous. Germline-derived CDR1 and CDR2 are LNHDA and SQIVND (reference sequence). The CDR3 has 13 residues. Trimming took off 1 base at V and 6 bases at J, with 6 bases between the two ends. CDR3 loop: CASSIGLAGELFF. As DNA, the CDR3 is TGTGCCAGTAGTATAGGCCTAGCCGGGGAGCTGTTTTTT.

This chain joins TRBV24-1 and TRBJ2-2; D is possibly TRBD1 (6 bases). The germline V and J ends were trimmed by 3 bases and 8 bases, with 15 bases remaining between them. This CDR3 has 15 amino acids. CDR1 is KGHDR, CDR2 SFDVKD, per germline. CDR3 nucleotides: TGTGCCACCAGTGATGCTACAGGGTACTTAGGGGAGCTGTTTTTT. Translating it yields CATSDATGYLGELFF.

This clone occurred once. The rearrangement joins TRBV9 to TRBJ2-3; D ambiguous. Germline V gene sequence: CDR1 SGDLS, CDR2 YYNGEE. V lost 3 bases, J lost 2 bases, and 10 bases lay in between. The CDR3 length is 14 residues. CDR3 sequence: CASSAISFTDTQYF. CDR3 in DNA: TGTGCCAGCAGCGCGATATCTTTCACAGATACGCAGTATTTT.

The chain uses TRBV5-4 and TRBJ1-2; TRBD1 is a possible D gene (6 bases). Germline lookup yields CDR1 SGHNT and CDR2 YYREEE (reference sequence). V was shortened by 2 bases and J by 2 bases, with 22 bases between the two germline ends. The CDR3 extends over 18 amino acids. The CDR3 coding sequence is TGTGCCAGCAGCTTTGATGGACAGCTCAAAGCGGGGAACTATGGCTACACCTTC. Translating gives CASSFDGQLKAGNYGYTF.

This clone came up a few times. V gene TRBV19 combines with J gene TRBJ2-7, with 7 nucleotides matching TRBD2. Germline CDR1 is LNHDA and CDR2 is SQIVND (reference sequence). The V and J ends lost 3 bases and 4 bases, in that order; junction bases with no gene match: 9. This CDR3 spans 15 amino acids. DNA for the CDR3: TGTGCCAGTAGTATTATATCCAGCGGGGAGTACGAGCAGTACTTC. Translated, it gives CASSIISSGEYEQYF.

The J gene is TRBJ2-3, the V gene TRBV5-1; tentatively, D is TRBD2 (6 bases). The CDR3 runs to 15 residues. The germline V gene encodes CDR1 SGHRS and CDR2 YFSETQ. Trimming took off 5 bases at V and 0 bases at J, with 13 bases between the two ends. For the CDR3, the DNA is TGCGCCAGCAGGCCAGGAGGGTCGAGCACAGATACGCAGTATTTT. Protein product: CASRPGGSSTDTQYF.

This chain links TRBV7-9 with TRBJ2-5; TRBD1 or TRBD2 may be the D gene (6 bases each). This CDR3 has 13 residues. With 5 bases removed from V and 4 bases from J, the gap between germline ends came to 11 bases. CDR1 and CDR2 from the germline V gene are SEHNR and FQNEAQ (reference sequence). The CDR3 region is CASSRGGRETQYF. Here the CDR3 DNA reads TGTGCCAGCAGCCGTGGGGGGCGAGAGACCCAGTACTTC.

Worth noting for this clone: Germline and junction disagree at one end, which may indicate a read error. The rearrangement joins TRBV4-1 to TRBJ2-1, with 7 bases identical to TRBD2. Germline loops: CDR1 MGHRA, CDR2 YSYEKL. The CDR3 has 13 amino acids. CDR3 sequence: CASSQDHLGLQVF. CDR3 nucleotides: TGCGCCAGCAGCCAAGATCACCTGGGACTACAAGTCTTC.